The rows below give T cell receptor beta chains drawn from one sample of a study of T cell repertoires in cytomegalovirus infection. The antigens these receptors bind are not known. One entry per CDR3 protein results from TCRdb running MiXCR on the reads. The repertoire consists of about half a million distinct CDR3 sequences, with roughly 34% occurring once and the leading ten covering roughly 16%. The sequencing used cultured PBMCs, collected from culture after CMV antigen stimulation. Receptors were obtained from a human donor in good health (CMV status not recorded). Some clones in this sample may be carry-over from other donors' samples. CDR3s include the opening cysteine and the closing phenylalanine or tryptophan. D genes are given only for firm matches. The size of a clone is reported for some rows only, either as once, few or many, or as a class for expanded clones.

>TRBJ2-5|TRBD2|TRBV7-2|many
TGTGCCAGCAGCGAGGGACTAGCGGGGGGGAGGACCCAGTACTTC
CASSEGLAGGRTQYF
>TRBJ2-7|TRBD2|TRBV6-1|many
TGTGCCAGCAGTGTGGGACTAGCGGTCTCCTACGAGCAGTACTTC
CASSVGLAVSYEQYF
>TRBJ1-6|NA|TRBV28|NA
TGTGCCAGTCGATCCCCAAACACCCGGGTCCCTAATTCACCCCTCCACTTT
CASRSPNTRVPNSPLHF
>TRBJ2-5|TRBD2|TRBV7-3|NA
TGTGCCAGCAGTTCTGGACTAGCGGGGGGGGACCAGTACTTC
CASSSGLAGGDQYF
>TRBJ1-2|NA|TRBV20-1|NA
TGCAGTGTCCCCGGTCGGGCAGACTATGGCTACACCTTC
CSVPGRADYGYTF
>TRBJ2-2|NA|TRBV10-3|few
TGTGCCATCAACCCTGGGGTGAACACCGGGGAGCTGTTTTTT
CAINPGVNTGELFF
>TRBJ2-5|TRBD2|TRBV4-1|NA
TGCGCCAGCAGCCAACCCCGGGAGGGAGAGACCCAGTACTTC
CASSQPREGETQYF
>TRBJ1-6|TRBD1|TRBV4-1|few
TGCGCCAGCAGCCAAGTCCCCTTAACAGGGGGGTTTAATTCACCCCTCCACTTT
CASSQVPLTGGFNSPLHF
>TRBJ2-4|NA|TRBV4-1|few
TGCGCCAGCAGCCAAGCCACCCGACTAGCCAAAAACATTCAGTACTTC
CASSQATRLAKNIQYF
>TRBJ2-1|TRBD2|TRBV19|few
TGTGCCAGTAGTATCCCAGGACTAGCGGGAAACAATGAGCAGTTCTTC
CASSIPGLAGNNEQFF
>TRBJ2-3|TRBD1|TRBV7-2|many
TGTGCCAGCAGCCGCCTGGGACAGGGAGCAGATACGCAGTATTTT
CASSRLGQGADTQYF
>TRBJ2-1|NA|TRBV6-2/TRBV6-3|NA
TGTGCCAGCAGTTACCTGGCGATACCCGGCAAGTACTCCTACAATGAGCAGTTCTTC
CASSYLAIPGKYSYNEQFF
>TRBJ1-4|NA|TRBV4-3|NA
TGCGCCAGCAGCCAAGGTGCAGGGTGGAATGAAAAACTGTTTTTT
CASSQGAGWNEKLFF
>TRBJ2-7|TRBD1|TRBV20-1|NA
TGCAGCGGCGGGTTCGACAGGGGGTACTACGAGCAGTACTTC
CSGGFDRGYYEQYF
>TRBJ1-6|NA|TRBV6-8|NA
TGTGCCAGCAGTTCCATCCCCGGGAGCTCCTATAATTCACCCCTCCACTTT
CASSSIPGSSYNSPLHF
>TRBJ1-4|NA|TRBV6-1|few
TGTGCCAGCAGGCCGTGGGACGACCCCGAAAAACTGTTTTTT
CASRPWDDPEKLFF
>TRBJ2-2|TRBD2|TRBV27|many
TGTGTCCAAAGGGGTAGGGGGGTCCGACTAGCGGGACTACCGAGCACCGGGGAGCTGTTTTTT
CVQRGRGVRLAGLPSTGELFF
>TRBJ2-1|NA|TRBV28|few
TGTGCCAGCAGTACACCTAGCGCAGGTGAGCAGTTCTTC
CASSTPSAGEQFF
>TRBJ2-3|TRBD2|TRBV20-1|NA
TGCAGTGCGACCCGGACTAGCGGGAGCACAGATACGCAGTATTTT
CSATRTSGSTDTQYF
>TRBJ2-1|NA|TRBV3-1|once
TGTGCCAGCAGCCCGAGAGCGTCTAAGACTGAGCAGTTCTTC
CASSPRASKTEQFF
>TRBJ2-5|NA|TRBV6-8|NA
TGTGCCAGCAGTTACCGCGAGTTTAAGGACATCCAAGAGACCCAGTACTTC
CASSYREFKDIQETQYF
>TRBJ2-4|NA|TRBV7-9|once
TGTGCCAGCAGTAACGAGGGGGGGGTGGAACAGTACTTC
CASSNEGGVEQYF
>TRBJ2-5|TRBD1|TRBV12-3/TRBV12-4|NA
TGTGCCAGCAGTACGACAGGGAGACAGACCCAGTACTTC
CASSTTGRQTQYF
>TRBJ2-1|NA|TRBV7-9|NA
TGTGCCAGCAGCACACACAGTAATGAGCAGTTCTTC
CASSTHSNEQFF
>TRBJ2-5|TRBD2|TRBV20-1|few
TGCAGTGCTCTCCTAGCGGCCCCTGGAGAGACCCAGTACTTC
CSALLAAPGETQYF
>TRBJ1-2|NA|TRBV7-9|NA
TGTGCCAGCAGCCCCCGGTCCCGGTTGTATGGCTACACCTTC
CASSPRSRLYGYTF
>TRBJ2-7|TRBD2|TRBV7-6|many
TGTGCCAGCAGCCCCGGGTATAGCGGGAGGCGCACCTACGAGCAGTACTTC
CASSPGYSGRRTYEQYF
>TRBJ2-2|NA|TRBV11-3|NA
TGTGCCAGCAGCTTAGAGGCTAGGGGAGAGCCCAACACCGGGGAGCTGTTTTTT
CASSLEARGEPNTGELFF
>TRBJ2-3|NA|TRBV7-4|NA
TGTGCCAGCAGCTTTACTAGGGGGATGGATACGCAGTATTTT
CASSFTRGMDTQYF
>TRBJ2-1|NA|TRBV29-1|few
TGCAGCGTTGACGGAGTAAATGAGCAGTTCTTC
CSVDGVNEQFF
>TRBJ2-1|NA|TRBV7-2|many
TGTGCCAGCAGCCCGCCCAAAGGGGGAAATGAGCAGTTCTTC
CASSPPKGGNEQFF
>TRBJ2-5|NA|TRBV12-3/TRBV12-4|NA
TGTGCCAGCAGTTTAGCGCTACTGGTGGGAGAGACCCAGTACTTC
CASSLALLVGETQYF
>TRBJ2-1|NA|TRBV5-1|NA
TGCGCCAGCAGCGCCTCGGCTAGTGGAAATGAGCAGTTCTTC
CASSASASGNEQFF
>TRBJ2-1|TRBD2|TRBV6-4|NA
TGTGCCAGCAGTGCCAGACTAGCGGGAGCTAGTGAGCAGTTCTTC
CASSARLAGASEQFF
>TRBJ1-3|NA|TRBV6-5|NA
TGTGCCAGCAGTTACGGGCGGGTTTCGACTTCCTCTGGAAACACCATATATTTT
CASSYGRVSTSSGNTIYF